One and the same sample provided the 20 T cell receptor beta chains below, sequenced in a study of T cells in Graves' hyperthyroidism and ophthalmopathy. TCR beta CDR3 regions were amplified from RNA transcripts. During a first-round RT-PCR of the TCR CDR3, the HTBI primer set was used. TCRdb independently ran MiXCR on the multiplex PCR reads; one entry per CDR3 protein. The repertoire holds around 300,000 distinct CDR3 sequences, with 20% to 30% as singletons. The specimen was blood. The source is a man aged 40-50 years with Graves' hyperthyroidism that later progressed to Graves' ophthalmopathy.

V and J are TRBV6-5 and TRBJ2-2; TRBD2 is a possible D gene (6 bases). The CDR3 is 17 amino acids. The ends were cut back, 2 bases at V and 2 bases at J, with 15 bases in the middle. Germline V gene sequence: CDR1 MNHEY, CDR2 SVGAGI. CDR3 nucleotide sequence: TGTGCCAGCAGTTACAGGCTAGCGCCAAAAAACACCGGGGAGCTGTTTTTT. Encoded protein: CASSYRLAPKNTGELFF.

This clonotype showed up just a few times. V gene TRBV15 combines with J gene TRBJ2-7; D is perhaps TRBD2 (6 bases). CDR3 length equals 15 residues. V lost 0 bases to trimming and J lost 7 bases, with 16 bases between them. The germline V gene has CDR1 LNHNV and CDR2 YYDKDF (reference sequence). The CDR3 region has the DNA TGTGCCACCAGCAGAGAACGGGAGATGAGATCGGAGCAGTACTTC. It translates to CATSREREMRSEQYF.

This clonotype was detected many times. CDR3 DNA sequence: TGCAGTGCTAAGAGAACCAACTCCTACGAGCAGTACTTC. Residues: CSAKRTNSYEQYF. This chain joins TRBV20-1 and TRBJ2-7, with no clear D. V lost 4 bases, J lost 0 bases, and 10 bases lay in between. Germline CDR1 reads DFQATT; CDR2 reads SNEGSKA (reference sequence). The CDR3 sequence is 13 residues long.

The rearrangement uses TRBV6-2 or TRBV6-3 and TRBJ2-5, with a possible D match to TRBD1 (6 bases). The V gene's germline CDR1 is MNHEY and CDR2 SVGEGT. This CDR3 region has 13 residues. The V and J ends lost 7 bases and 5 bases respectively, with 14 bases between them. CDR3: CASTPVRGETQYF. The CDR3 bases are TGTGCCAGCACCCCCGTAAGGGGGGAGACCCAGTACTTC.

The chain is built from TRBV20-1 and TRBJ2-5; maybe TRBD2 (6 bases). Per the germline V gene, CDR1 is DFQATT and CDR2 is SNEGSKA (reference sequence). The V and J ends lost 2 bases and 2 bases respectively, with 15 bases between them. The CDR3 spans 15 residues. The CDR3 reads CSARWLAPLQETQYF. The DNA for the CDR3 is TGCAGTGCTAGATGGCTAGCGCCGCTACAAGAGACCCAGTACTTC.

There are many counts of this clonotype. This chain uses TRBV6-1 with TRBJ2-7; TRBD2 might be the D (5 bases). There are 15 residues in the CDR3. V gave up 3 bases and J gave up 0 bases, with 12 bases separating them. Germline V gene data show CDR1 as MNHNS and CDR2 as SASEGT. The DNA of the CDR3 is TGTGCCAGCAGTGAGCCCCGGAGGAGCTCCTACGAGCAGTACTTC. Translating it yields CASSEPRRSSYEQYF.

V usage is TRBV5-6 and J usage is TRBJ1-1, with 10 bases aligning to TRBD1. The germline CDR1 and CDR2 sequences are SGHDT and YYEEEE. The length of the CDR3 is 15 residues. The junction had 4 bases not matched to a gene; V was cut back by 2 bases and J by 3 bases. The DNA for the CDR3 is TGTGCCAGCAGCTTTGACAGGGGGCGGGACACTGAAGCTTTCTTT. Translated: CASSFDRGRDTEAFF.

This clonotype has ten or more counts. The chain is built from TRBV2 and TRBJ2-5; D is perhaps TRBD2 (5 bases). V was trimmed by 4 bases and J by 2 bases, leaving 5 bases between them. Germline V gives CDR1 SNHLY, CDR2 FYNNEI. The CDR3 totals 12 residues. The CDR3 region is CASSAGQETQYF. The CDR3, as DNA: TGTGCCAGCAGTGCGGGGCAAGAGACCCAGTACTTC.

In its sample, this clonotype was seen many times. The chain employs TRBV24-1 and TRBJ1-2; 8 bases are shared with TRBD1. V lost 4 bases and J lost 6; bases outside the gene matches: 0. The CDR3 spans 12 residues. Germline CDR1 KGHDR, CDR2 SFDVKD. CDR3 loop: CATSEQGDGYTF. CDR3 coding DNA: TGTGCCACCAGTGAACAGGGGGATGGCTACACCTTC.

Only one count was recorded for this clonotype. This sequence joins TRBV28 and TRBJ2-5; 8 positions agree with TRBD2. The CDR3 is 19 residues long. In germline, CDR1 is MDHEN, CDR2 SYDVKM. Trimming took 6 bases from V and 1 from J; bases not matched to a gene: 19. CDR3 residues: CASRGFRGVGRGSQETQYF. CDR3 in DNA: TGTGCCAGCAGAGGTTTTCGAGGGGTCGGGAGGGGCTCCCAAGAGACCCAGTACTTC.

This clonotype was recorded many times. The rearrangement uses TRBV29-1 and TRBJ2-5, with a tentative D call TRBD2 (5 bases). CDR3 length: 13 residues. V shed 3 bases and J shed 4 bases, with 12 bases lying between them. In germline, CDR1 is SQVTM, CDR2 ANQGSEA. The CDR3 is CSVEGSGRETQYF. The CDR3 nucleotides are TGCAGCGTTGAGGGGAGTGGAAGAGAGACCCAGTACTTC.

This clonotype appeared many times. This sequence joins TRBV6-1 and TRBJ1-1; no clear D gene. V shed 2 bases and J shed 1 base, with 11 bases lying between them. The CDR3 is 15 amino acids. CDR1 MNHNS and CDR2 SASEGT come from the germline V gene. The CDR3 DNA reads TGTGCCAGCAGTGAAACTGGACGTCCGAACACTGAAGCTTTCTTT. It encodes CASSETGRPNTEAFF.

This clonotype was detected ten times or more. CDR3 sequence: CASSEGLAGYEQYF. The CDR3, as DNA: TGTGCCAGCAGCGAGGGACTAGCGGGATACGAGCAGTACTTC. The chain recombines TRBV7-9 with TRBJ2-7, with TRBD2 matching 13 bases. After removal of 5 bases from V and 4 bases from J, the junction contained 2 bases not matched to a gene. This CDR3 has 14 residues. The V gene's germline CDR1 is SEHNR and CDR2 FQNEAQ (reference sequence).

This clonotype was counted at least ten times. The chain joins TRBV5-1 to TRBJ1-1; perhaps TRBD1 as D (5 bases). Germline lookup yields CDR1 SGHRS and CDR2 YFSETQ. Trimming left V 4 bases short and J 1 base short, with 14 bases between. This CDR3 is built from 15 residues. The CDR3 nucleotides read TGCGCCAGCAGCCCTTCGACAGCGAGGAACACTGAAGCTTTCTTT. Residues: CASSPSTARNTEAFF.

This clonotype was picked up many times. The CDR3 DNA follows: TGCGCCAGCAGTAGGGCAGACTACGAGCAGTACTTC. This gives the protein CASSRADYEQYF. This chain joins TRBV5-1 and TRBJ2-7; D is unresolved. Trimming cost V 5 bases and J 3 bases, with 9 bases left between them. This CDR3 has 12 amino acids. Germline CDR1 is SGHRS and CDR2 is YFSETQ. Drawing the rest from reference TRBV5-1 and TRBJ2-7, the complete variable domain is KAGVTQTPRYLIKTRGQQVTLSCSPISGHRSVSWYQQTPGQGLQFLFEYFSETQRNKGNFPGRFSGRQFSNSRSEMNVSTLELGDSALYLCASSRADYEQYFGPGTRLTVT.

This clonotype occurred once. This chain connects TRBV20-1 to TRBJ2-7, with D tentatively TRBD2 (5 bases). The CDR3 extends over 12 amino acids. Germline CDR1 and CDR2: DFQATT and SNEGSKA (reference sequence). The CDR3 nucleotides read TGCAGCCAGCGGCGTGGCTCCTACGAGCAGTACTTC. Amino acids: CSQRRGSYEQYF.

This rearrangement joins TRBV20-1 to TRBJ2-7; 7 bases are a match to TRBD2. The V gene's germline CDR1 is DFQATT and CDR2 SNEGSKA (reference sequence). This CDR3 contains 14 residues. The ends lost 3 bases at V and 5 bases at J; junction bases unmatched: 10. Here the CDR3 DNA reads TGCAGTGCTAGTGAAACGGGAGGTATCCACGAGCAGTACTTC. The encoded protein is CSASETGGIHEQYF.

This clonotype came up many times. The chain has TRBV12-3 or TRBV12-4 and TRBJ2-7; TRBD1 aligns across 10 bases. The V gene end was trimmed by 5 bases and the J gene end by 7 bases; junction bases not matched to a gene: 8. CDR3 length equals 14 residues. This CDR3 reads CASSPPGQGPEQYF. DNA of the CDR3: TGTGCCAGCAGTCCGCCGGGACAGGGGCCTGAGCAGTACTTC.

This sequence joins TRBV6-1 and TRBJ1-1; no firm D call. Germline CDR1 reads MNHNS; CDR2 reads SASEGT. V was trimmed by 7 bases and J by 5 bases, leaving 11 bases between them. This CDR3 has 12 residues. Written as DNA, the CDR3 is TGTGCCAGCAACAACGGAGAAACTGAAGCTTTCTTT. Its translation: CASNNGETEAFF.

This clonotype was recorded only once. This sequence joins TRBV6-1 and TRBJ2-2, with a weak D call TRBD1 (5 bases). Germline loops: CDR1 MNHNS, CDR2 SASEGT. The V end lost 7 bases, the J end lost 1 base, and 10 bases lay between the germline ends. The length of the CDR3 is 14 residues. The CDR3 sequence: CASNGQGNTGELFF. The CDR3, as DNA: TGTGCCAGCAATGGGCAGGGGAACACCGGGGAGCTGTTTTTT.